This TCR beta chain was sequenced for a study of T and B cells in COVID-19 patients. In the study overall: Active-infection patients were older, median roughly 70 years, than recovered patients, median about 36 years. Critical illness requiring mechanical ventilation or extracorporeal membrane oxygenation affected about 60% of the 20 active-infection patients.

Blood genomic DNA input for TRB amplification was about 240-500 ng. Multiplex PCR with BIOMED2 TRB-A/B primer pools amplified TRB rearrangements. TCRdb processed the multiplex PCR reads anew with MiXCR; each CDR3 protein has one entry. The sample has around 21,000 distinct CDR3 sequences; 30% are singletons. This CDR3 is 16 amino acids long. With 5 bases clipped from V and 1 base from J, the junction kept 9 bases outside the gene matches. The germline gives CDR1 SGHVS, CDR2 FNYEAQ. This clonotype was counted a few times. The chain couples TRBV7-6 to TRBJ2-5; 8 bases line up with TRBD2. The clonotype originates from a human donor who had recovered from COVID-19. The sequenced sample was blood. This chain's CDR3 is CASSPTWRGVQETQYF. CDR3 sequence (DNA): TGTGCCAGCAGCCCCACCTGGCGGGGGGTCCAAGAGACCCAGTACTTC.